The T cell receptor beta chain under discussion was sequenced for a study of vaccination and CD4 T cells after COVID-19 (dated 2022 in TCRdb). Describing the broader study: SARS-CoV-2 positivity had been established in the convalescent patients by nasal swab PCR, and mild disease was recorded in roughly ten of these patients and severe disease in one. Each participant got two doses of either the Pfizer-BioNTech BNT162b2 vaccine (n=8) or the Moderna mRNA-1273 vaccine (n=2). Post-COVID blood samples were collected from convalescent patients a median of around 96 days after diagnosis, with a range of roughly 35 to 170 days. The convalescent cohort included six males and four females, with two Hispanic individuals, seven Caucasians, two Asians and one multiracial person. As controls, cultures received a CEFX viral epitope pool (the positive control), an HIV-1 Nef peptide pool (the negative control), or no peptide at all. In ten to eleven COVID-19 convalescent patients and a handful of infection-naive healthy vaccine recipients, the spike-specific CD4+ TCR repertoire before mRNA vaccination was compared with the repertoire after mRNA vaccination. Overlapping spike peptide pools from SARS-CoV-2 and from the common cold coronaviruses HCoV-NL63, HCoV-OC43 and HCoV-229E were used as culture stimuli. Post-vaccine blood samples were collected a median of approximately eleven weeks after the second vaccine dose, ranging from about 14 to 241 days. General findings and caveats noted by the study authors: Among the post-vaccine SARS-CoV-2-reactive clones in convalescent patients, a median around 85% showed up only after vaccination, which suggests vaccine-specific priming. In convalescent patients, nearly all vaccine-specific clones (304 of 307) were found to be mono-reactive for SARS-CoV-2 spike rather than cross-reactive with common cold coronaviruses. Only a relatively small number of convalescent patients were included in the study, and early timepoints following natural infection were not analyzed. The median count of SARS-CoV-2-reactive clonotypes went up from around 21 after infection to about 41 after vaccination, although the change was not significant.

Library preparation employed PCR. DNA from cultured CD4+ T cells was subjected to TCR sequencing with the Oncomine TCR Beta short-read assay at the Johns Hopkins FTIC core. Genomic DNA was extracted from the cultured CD4+ T cells with the QIAamp micro DNA kit. The Oncomine TCR Beta libraries from cultured CD4+ T cells were pooled using unique dual indexes and then sequenced on an Illumina iSeq 100. From the authors' description of their analysis: Non-productive sequences were removed, and CDR3s not starting with C, not ending with F or W, or shorter than 7 amino acids were discarded. Antigen-specific clonotypes were identified with the MANAFEST web application by comparing peptide-stimulated wells with reference and other culture wells. For a clone to be called positive, the clone needed an FDR below 0.05, an odds ratio above 5, and a productive frequency above 0.1% in at least two of three replicate wells. A clonotype was classed as cross-reactive if the clonotype showed significant expansion both in SARS-CoV-2 spike wells and in at least one common cold coronavirus spike condition. Using R version 3.6.1, CDR3 homology was evaluated through Levenshtein distances (stringdist) along with unrooted phylogenetic trees (ape). TCRdb reworked the public reads: Q25 trimming with fastp, MiXCR clone assembly, productive beta chains retained. Identical CDR3 proteins give one entry, which carries the most common genes and DNA. The V and J calls were not made by the authors but by TCRdb's processing. Here the sample has approximately 15,000 distinct CDR3 sequences; about 57% occur a single time. About 9.4% of the sample lies in the top ten.

The sample's treatment or condition label, in plain terms: approximately 10-day PBMC culture with coronavirus spike peptide pools or control peptides (ViraFEST assay). The ViraFEST assay, used in the study, expanded antigen-specific T cells with peptide pools and then identified the expanded clonotypes through TCR sequencing. The convalescent patients' positive SARS-CoV-2 PCR tests fell between March and December 2020, which was before the Alpha, Beta and Delta variants emerged in the United States. Each well held about 2.2 million PBMCs cultured in IMDM containing around 5.1% human AB serum and 9 to 10 IU/ml IL-2, with around 9.2 ug/ml peptide pools added. On days 3 and 7, half of the culture medium was replaced with fresh IL-2-containing medium. After 10 days of culture, CD4+ T cells were isolated by negative selection using the EasySep CD4+ T cell isolation kit. Ficoll-Paque Plus gradient centrifugation was used to isolate PBMCs from whole blood, and the isolated PBMCs were then either used fresh or cryopreserved at -140C. Each culture condition was generally run in triplicate wells.

The CDR3 covers 15 residues, taking in both the cysteine and the phenylalanine. Only the CDR3 DNA is retained, 45 bases long and in frame from the first base. V loses 6 bases, J loses 10 bases, and the germline ends lie 23 bases apart. CDR1 and CDR2, per the germline V gene, are MNHEY and SVGEGT. This clonotype appeared a few times. Its recognized antigen is unknown. The record has no base qualities; no much larger clone is one base away. The chain is encoded by TRBV6-2 or TRBV6-3 joined to TRBJ2-3; confidence is insufficient to name the D gene. Sequencing was performed on CD4+ T cells from blood, cultured in vitro. This clonotype was sampled from a human donor who had recovered from COVID-19. In nucleotides, the sequence is TGTGCCAGCAGGCCGGACCTCTCCGAATCAGTTGCGCAGTATTTT. The translation is CASRPDLSESVAQYF.